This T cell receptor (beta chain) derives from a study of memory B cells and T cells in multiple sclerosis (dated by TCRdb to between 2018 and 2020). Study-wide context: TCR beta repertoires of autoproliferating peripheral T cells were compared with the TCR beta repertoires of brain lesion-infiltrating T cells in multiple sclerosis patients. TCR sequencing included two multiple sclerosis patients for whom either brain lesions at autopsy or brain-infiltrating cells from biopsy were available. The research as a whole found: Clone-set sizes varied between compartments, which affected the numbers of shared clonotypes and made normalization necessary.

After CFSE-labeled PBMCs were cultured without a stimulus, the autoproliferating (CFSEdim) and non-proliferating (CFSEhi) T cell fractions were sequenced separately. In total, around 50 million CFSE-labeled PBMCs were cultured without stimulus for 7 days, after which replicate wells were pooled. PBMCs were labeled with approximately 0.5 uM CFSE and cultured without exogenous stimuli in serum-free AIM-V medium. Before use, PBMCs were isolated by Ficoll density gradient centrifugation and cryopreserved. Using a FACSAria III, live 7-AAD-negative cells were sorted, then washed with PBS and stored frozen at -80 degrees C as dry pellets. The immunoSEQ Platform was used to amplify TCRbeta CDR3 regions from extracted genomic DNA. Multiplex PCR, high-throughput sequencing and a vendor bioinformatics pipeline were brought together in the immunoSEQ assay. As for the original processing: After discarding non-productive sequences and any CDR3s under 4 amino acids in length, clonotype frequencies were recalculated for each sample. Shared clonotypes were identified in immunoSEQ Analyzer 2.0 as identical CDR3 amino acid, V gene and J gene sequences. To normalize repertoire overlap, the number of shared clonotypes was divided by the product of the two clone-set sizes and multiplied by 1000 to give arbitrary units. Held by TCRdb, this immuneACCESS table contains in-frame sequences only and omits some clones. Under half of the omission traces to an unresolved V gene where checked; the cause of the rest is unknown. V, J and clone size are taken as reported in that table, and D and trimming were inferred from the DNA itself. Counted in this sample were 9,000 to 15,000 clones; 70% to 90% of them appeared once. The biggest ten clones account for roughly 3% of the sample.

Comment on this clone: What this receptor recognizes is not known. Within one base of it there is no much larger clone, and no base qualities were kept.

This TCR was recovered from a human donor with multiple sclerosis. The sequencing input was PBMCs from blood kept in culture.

The DNA sequence reads TGCAGTGCTACGACCTCCGTTGAGCAGTACTTC. It codes for CSATTSVEQYF. The sequence links TRBV20-1 to TRBJ2-7; confidence is insufficient to name the D gene. The germline V gene (reference sequence) sets CDR1 to DFQATT and CDR2 to SNEGSKA. Including the terminal cysteine and phenylalanine, the CDR3 comprises 11 residues. Only CDR3 DNA remains: 33 bases, in frame from the first base. The trim is 4 bases for V and 7 bases for J, with a gap of 11 bases between the germline ends.